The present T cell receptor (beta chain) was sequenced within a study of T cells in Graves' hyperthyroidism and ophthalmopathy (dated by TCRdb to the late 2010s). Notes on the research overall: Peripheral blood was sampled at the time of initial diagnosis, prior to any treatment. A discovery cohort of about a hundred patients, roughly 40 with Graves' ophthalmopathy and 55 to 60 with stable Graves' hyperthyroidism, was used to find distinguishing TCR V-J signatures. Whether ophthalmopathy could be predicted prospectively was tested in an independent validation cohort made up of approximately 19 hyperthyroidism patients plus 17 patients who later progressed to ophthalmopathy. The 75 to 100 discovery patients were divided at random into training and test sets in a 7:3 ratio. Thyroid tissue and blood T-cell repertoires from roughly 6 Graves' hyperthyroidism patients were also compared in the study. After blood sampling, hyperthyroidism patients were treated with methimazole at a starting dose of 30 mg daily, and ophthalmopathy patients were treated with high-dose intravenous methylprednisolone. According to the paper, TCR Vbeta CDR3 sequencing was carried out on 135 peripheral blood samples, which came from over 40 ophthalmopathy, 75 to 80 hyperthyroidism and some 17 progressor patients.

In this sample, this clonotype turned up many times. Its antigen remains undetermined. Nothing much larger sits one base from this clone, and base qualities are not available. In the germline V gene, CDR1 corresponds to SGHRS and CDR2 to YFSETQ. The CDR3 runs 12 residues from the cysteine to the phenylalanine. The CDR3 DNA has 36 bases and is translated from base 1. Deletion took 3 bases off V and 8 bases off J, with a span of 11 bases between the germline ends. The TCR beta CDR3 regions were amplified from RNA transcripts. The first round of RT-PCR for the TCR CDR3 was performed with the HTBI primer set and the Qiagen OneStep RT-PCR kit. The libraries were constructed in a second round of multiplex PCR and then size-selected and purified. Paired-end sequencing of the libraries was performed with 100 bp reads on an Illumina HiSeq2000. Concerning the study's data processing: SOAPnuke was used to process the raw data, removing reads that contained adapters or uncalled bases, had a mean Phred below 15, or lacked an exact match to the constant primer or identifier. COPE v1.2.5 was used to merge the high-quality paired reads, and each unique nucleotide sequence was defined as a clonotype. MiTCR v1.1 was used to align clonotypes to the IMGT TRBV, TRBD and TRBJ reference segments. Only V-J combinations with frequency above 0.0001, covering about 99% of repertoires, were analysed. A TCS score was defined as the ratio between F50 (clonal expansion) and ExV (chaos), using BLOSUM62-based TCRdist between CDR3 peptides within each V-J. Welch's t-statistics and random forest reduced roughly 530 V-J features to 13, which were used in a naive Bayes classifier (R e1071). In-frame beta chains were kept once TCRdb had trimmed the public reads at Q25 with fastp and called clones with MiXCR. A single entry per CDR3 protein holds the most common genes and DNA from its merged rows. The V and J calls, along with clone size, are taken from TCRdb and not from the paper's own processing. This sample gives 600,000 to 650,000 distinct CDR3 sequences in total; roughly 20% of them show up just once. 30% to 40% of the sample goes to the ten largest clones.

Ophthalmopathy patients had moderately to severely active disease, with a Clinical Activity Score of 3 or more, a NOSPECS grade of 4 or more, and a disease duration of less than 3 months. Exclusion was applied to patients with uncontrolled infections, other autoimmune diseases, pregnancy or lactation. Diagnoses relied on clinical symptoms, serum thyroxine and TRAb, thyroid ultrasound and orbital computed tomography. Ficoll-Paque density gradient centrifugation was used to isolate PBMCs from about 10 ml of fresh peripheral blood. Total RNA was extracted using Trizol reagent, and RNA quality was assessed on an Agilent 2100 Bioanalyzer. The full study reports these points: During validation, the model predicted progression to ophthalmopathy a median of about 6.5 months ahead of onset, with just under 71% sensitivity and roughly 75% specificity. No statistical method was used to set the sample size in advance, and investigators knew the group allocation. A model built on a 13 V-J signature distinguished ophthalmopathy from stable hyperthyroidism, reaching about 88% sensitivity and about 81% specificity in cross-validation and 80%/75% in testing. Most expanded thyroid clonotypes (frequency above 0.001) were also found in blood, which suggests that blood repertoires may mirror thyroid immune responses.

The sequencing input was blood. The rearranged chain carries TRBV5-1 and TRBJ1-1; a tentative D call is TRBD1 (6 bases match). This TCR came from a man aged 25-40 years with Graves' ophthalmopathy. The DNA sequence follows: TGCGCCAGCAGCTCAGGGACACCCGAAGCTTTCTTT. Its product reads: CASSSGTPEAFF.